This TCR beta chain was retrieved from a study of PD-L1 blockade in urothelial cancer. Whole-study context: Male patients with bladder-origin urothelial cancer numbered about 90% of the roughly 29. Specimens of blood held a median count of 141,255 T cells. The researchers analyzed blood 3 weeks (second dose) and 6 weeks after treatment start.

The CDR3 consists of 14 residues. Germline CDR1 and CDR2: SGHDT and YYEEEE. V was pared by 4 bases and J by 3 bases, with 11 bases between. Per patient, between 1 and 8 samples were collected at pretreatment and on-treatment time points. TCRdb keeps only in-frame clones here, not all; method: immunoSEQ multiplex PCR. Of more than 80,000 clones in the sample, about 80% were seen once. V gene TRBV5-6 combines with J gene TRBJ1-5; D is possibly TRBD1 (5 bases). This receptor was identified in a man between 65 and 79 years old with urothelial cancer. The starting material was PBMCs, obtained around atezolizumab (anti-PD-L1) treatment. CDR3 in amino acids: CASSLQGHNQPQHF. Here the CDR3 DNA reads TGTGCCAGCAGCCTCCAGGGTCACAATCAGCCCCAGCATTTT.